This TCR beta chain was profiled in a study of cytomegalovirus exposure and HLA in healthy donors. Primers: 60 Vbeta forward and 13 Jbeta reverse. Measured with immunoSEQ multiplex PCR; TCRdb has only the in-frame clones, and not every one. There are about 180,000 clones in the sample; 70% to 80% occur only once, and roughly 0.76% lies in the top ten. On this clone: The junction differs from germline at one of its ends, possibly a read error.

CDR1 and CDR2 (germline): SNHLY, FYNNEI. CDR3 length equals 11 residues. The J gene is TRBJ1-2, the V gene TRBV2; 8 bases are a match to TRBD1. This clonotype was sampled from a woman in her thirties or forties in good health and CMV-seronegative. The sample comprised PBMCs. The CDR3 DNA reads TGTGCCAGCAGCCGTACAGGGGGAGTTGTCTTC. Translating it yields CASSRTGGVVF.